Detailed here is one TCR beta chain. Its matching antigen is unknown. V was trimmed by 4 bases and J by 3 bases, leaving 9 bases between them. Germline V gene lookup returns CDR1 SEHNR and CDR2 FQNEAQ (reference sequence). This CDR3 is 14 amino acids long. Each CDR3 protein gets one entry after TCRdb re-called the reads with MiXCR. The sample yields roughly 180,000 distinct CDR3 sequences, about a sixth seen once. The data were obtained in a study of T cell repertoires in cytomegalovirus infection. Regarding the study as a whole: The response measured ex vivo was dominated by TCR beta clonotypes (HLA-C-restricted and CMV-specific).

Sequenced: CD8+ T cells from PBMCs. The TCR was taken from a human donor in good health (CMV status not recorded). Some clones in this sample may be carry-over from other donors' samples. The chain uses TRBV7-9 and TRBJ1-4, with D maybe TRBD1 (5 bases). DNA for the CDR3: TGTGCCAGCAGCTGGCCGGGGCCTAATGAAAAACTGTTTTTT. Protein: CASSWPGPNEKLFF.